What follows are 11 T cell receptor beta chains derived from one specimen sequenced in a study of cytotoxic CD8 clonotypes in ibrutinib-treated CLL. Assay: immunoSEQ multiplex PCR; the TCRdb copy retains only in-frame clones and omits some. The repertoire holds more than 200,000 clones, with 60% to 80% as singletons. The starting material was PBMCs, obtained after 12 months of ibrutinib treatment. All receptors derive from a human donor with chronic lymphocytic leukemia.

This clone was seen only a few times. The chain joins TRBV6-1 to TRBJ2-7, with D unresolved. The V end lost 2 bases, the J end lost 4 bases, and 15 bases lay between the germline ends. CDR1 MNHNS and CDR2 SASEGT come from the germline V gene. This CDR3 comprises 15 residues. In DNA, the CDR3 is TGTGCCAGCAGTGAACCCCCCCCAGACCGTTACGAGCAGTACTTC. Protein sequence: CASSEPPPDRYEQYF.

This clone appeared once. V gene TRBV6-5 combines with J gene TRBJ2-5; no definite D call. Germline values: CDR1 MNHEY, CDR2 SVGAGI. The V gene lost 7 bases and the J gene lost 4 bases, with 7 bases spanning the gap. The CDR3 runs 11 residues. The CDR3 region is CASKGAETQYF. The CDR3 DNA reads TGTGCCAGCAAAGGCGCAGAGACCCAGTACTTC.

The chain uses TRBV4-2 and TRBJ2-7; 10 bases map to TRBD2. V gave up 0 bases and J gave up 4 bases; unmatched junction bases: 6. Germline CDR1 reads LGHNA; CDR2 reads YNFKEQ. CDR3 length: 16 amino acids. CDR3 nucleotides: TGTGCCAGCAGCCAAGACCTCGCTAGCGGGGGTTACGAGCAGTACTTC. Amino acids: CASSQDLASGGYEQYF.

DNA of the CDR3: TGTGCCAGCAGCTCCGGGACAGGCAACACCATATATTTT. Amino acid sequence: CASSSGTGNTIYF. The chain uses TRBV7-9 and TRBJ1-3, with TRBD1 matching 8 bases. Germline V gene sequence: CDR1 SEHNR, CDR2 FQNEAQ (reference sequence). The trim removed 4 bases at V and 7 bases at J, leaving 3 bases unmatched. The CDR3 spans 13 residues.

The rearrangement links TRBV5-1 to TRBJ2-5; D may be TRBD1 (6 bases). The CDR3 length is 15 residues. Trimming removed 5 bases from V and 5 bases from J, with 19 bases in between. Germline CDR1 reads SGHRS; CDR2 reads YFSETQ. CDR3 in amino acids: CASRISQGTGETQYF. CDR3 in DNA: TGCGCCAGCAGAATAAGTCAGGGGACGGGGGAGACCCAGTACTTC. Drawing the rest from reference TRBV5-1 and TRBJ2-5, the complete variable domain is KAGVTQTPRYLIKTRGQQVTLSCSPISGHRSVSWYQQTPGQGLQFLFEYFSETQRNKGNFPGRFSGRQFSNSRSEMNVSTLELGDSALYLCASRISQGTGETQYFGPGTRLLVL.

The rearrangement joins TRBV7-9 to TRBJ2-3, with 8 bases lining up with TRBD1. The CDR3 runs 15 residues. Trimming at V came to 5 bases and at J to 1 base, leaving 5 bases not matched to a gene. CDR1 and CDR2 from the germline V gene are SEHNR and FQNEAQ (reference sequence). The CDR3 DNA reads as TGTGCCAGCAGCCAACCGGGACAGGGCACAGATACGCAGTATTTT. Amino acids: CASSQPGQGTDTQYF.

This chain links TRBV27 with TRBJ2-1; no reliable D call. CDR3 length equals 11 residues. V shed 5 bases and J shed 8 bases, with 7 bases lying between them. Per the germline V gene, CDR1 is MNHEY and CDR2 is SMNVEV (reference sequence). In nucleotides, the CDR3 is TGTGCCAGCAGTCAATTCGATGAGCAGTTCTTC. Translation gives CASSQFDEQFF.

This clone was picked up a small number of times. The chain links TRBV11-2 to TRBJ1-4; D is ambiguous. Trimming took 6 bases from V and 6 from J, leaving 11 bases between them. CDR1 is SGHAT and CDR2 is FQNNGV in the germline V gene. The CDR3 has 13 amino acids. The CDR3 nucleotides are TGTGCCAGCAGTCTAACTGCGTATGAAAAACTGTTTTTT. It codes for CASSLTAYEKLFF.

As for this clone: This may stem from a read error, because a much larger clone lies one nucleotide away. This chain joins TRBV7-8 and TRBJ2-7; no clear D gene. Germline-derived CDR1 and CDR2 are SGHVS and FQNEAQ. This CDR3 contains 15 residues. V was cut by 5 bases and J by 4 bases, with 18 bases left in between. The CDR3 region has the DNA TGTGCCAGCAGCCAGAGTAACAGCGAGAAGTACGAGCAGTACTTC. It specifies CASSQSNSEKYEQYF.

J is TRBJ2-1 and V is TRBV4-2; TRBD2 matches 10 bases. In germline, CDR1 is LGHNA, CDR2 YNFKEQ. The CDR3 has 15 residues. The V and J ends lost 6 bases and 7 bases, in that order; junction bases with no gene match: 9. CDR3 region: CASSWGASGSNEQFF. The CDR3 nucleotides are TGTGCCAGCAGTTGGGGGGCTAGCGGGAGTAATGAGCAGTTCTTC.

The chain couples TRBV4-2 to TRBJ1-4; no reliable D call. The germline V and J ends were trimmed by 0 bases and 7 bases, with 15 bases remaining between them. Germline V CDR1 and CDR2: LGHNA, YNFKEQ. This CDR3 has 16 residues. Here the CDR3 DNA reads TGTGCCAGCAGCCAAGATCCCGGCCAGAGGACTGAAAAACTGTTTTTT. Encoded protein: CASSQDPGQRTEKLFF.